The 22 T cell receptor beta chains below were found in one sample sequenced in a study of blood T cell repertoires in COVID-19. Profiling relied on immunoSEQ multiplex PCR, and the TCRdb table lists in-frame clones only, not all of them. The sample contains 110,000 or so clones, just over 70% of which appear only once. The sample taken for sequencing was peripheral blood. These receptors were obtained from a woman aged 40 to 50 with acute or convalescent COVID-19.

The rearrangement links TRBV2 to TRBJ2-2, with 9 positions matching TRBD2. CDR3 size: 15 residues. V shed 6 bases, J shed 1 base, and the junction held 3 bases outside the gene matches. CDR1 is SNHLY and CDR2 is FYNNEI in the germline V gene. The CDR3 reads CASSASGKNTGELFF. In nucleotides, the CDR3 is TGTGCCAGCAGCGCTAGCGGGAAGAACACCGGGGAGCTGTTTTTT.

This chain connects TRBV5-6 to TRBJ2-3, with D possibly matching TRBD2 (6 bases). CDR3 length: 14 residues. CDR1 is SGHDT and CDR2 is YYEEEE in the germline V gene. The V end was cut by 5 bases, the J end by 5 bases, with 15 bases between. This chain's CDR3 is CASREGIGVDTQYF. The CDR3 nucleotides read TGTGCCAGCAGGGAGGGGATTGGGGTAGATACGCAGTATTTT.

V is TRBV5-4 and J is TRBJ2-1, with 7 nucleotides matching TRBD2. V lost 4 bases, J lost 0 bases, and 1 base stayed unmatched. The germline V gene has CDR1 SGHNT and CDR2 YYREEE (reference sequence). CDR3 length: 14 residues. CDR3: CASSAGDSYNEQFF. The CDR3 region has the DNA TGTGCCAGCAGCGCGGGGGACTCCTACAATGAGCAGTTCTTC.

This clone appeared many times. This chain connects TRBV5-1 to TRBJ1-2, with TRBD1 as a possible D gene (6 bases). Looked up from germline, CDR1 is SGHRS and CDR2 is YFSETQ. Trimming took 4 bases from V and 9 from J, leaving 25 bases between them. The CDR3 loop spans 16 amino acids. In nucleotides, the CDR3 is TGCGCCAGCAGCCAGGAGGAGACATGGGGGCACGAGAGCTACACCTTC. This encodes CASSQEETWGHESYTF.

V is TRBV14 and J is TRBJ2-7; a possible D gene is TRBD2 (6 bases). V lost 0 bases and J 0 bases, leaving 15 bases between the germline ends. This CDR3 contains 17 residues. Germline CDR1 SGHDN, CDR2 FVKESK. CDR3: CASSQEEGKIGSYEQYF. The CDR3 region has the DNA TGTGCCAGCAGCCAAGAGGAGGGTAAGATAGGCTCCTACGAGCAGTACTTC.

J is TRBJ2-1 and V is TRBV19, with TRBD1 identical over 9 bases. V trimming: 3 bases; J trimming: 7 bases; junction bases outside the gene matches: 7. Germline V CDR1 and CDR2: LNHDA, SQIVND (reference sequence). The CDR3 length is 15 residues. The CDR3 nucleotides are TGTGCCAGTAGTATCGGGACAGGGAACGGTAATGAGCAGTTCTTC. This encodes CASSIGTGNGNEQFF.

The gene calls are TRBV5-1 and TRBJ2-5; TRBD2 is a possible D gene (5 bases). The V gene lost 0 bases and the J gene lost 2 bases, with 5 bases spanning the gap. This CDR3 is built from 13 residues. Germline V CDR1 and CDR2: SGHRS, YFSETQ. CDR3 bases: TGCGCCAGCAGCTTGGGACTACAAGAGACCCAGTACTTC. This gives the protein CASSLGLQETQYF.

The chain is built from TRBV5-1 and TRBJ2-3; tentatively, D is TRBD2 (5 bases). The CDR3 extends over 16 amino acids. Trimming pared 0 bases from V and 1 base from J, leaving 12 bases between. From germline, CDR1 is SGHRS and CDR2 YFSETQ. The CDR3 protein is CASSLALGDGTDTQYF. The CDR3, as DNA: TGCGCCAGCAGCTTGGCCCTCGGGGATGGCACAGATACGCAGTATTTT.

The chain has TRBV24-1 and TRBJ2-2; 8 nucleotides match TRBD1. J was trimmed by 0 bases and V by 4 bases; bases with no gene match: 6. CDR3 length: 17 amino acids. Germline CDR1 and CDR2: KGHDR and SFDVKD. The CDR3 coding sequence is TGTGCCACCAGTGACCCGCCAGGGGGCCCGAACACCGGGGAGCTGTTTTTT. Its protein product is CATSDPPGGPNTGELFF.

This chain uses TRBV5-6 with TRBJ2-1; tentative D call: TRBD1 (5 bases). The V end was cut by 3 bases, the J end by 0 bases, with 13 bases between. Germline lookup yields CDR1 SGHDT and CDR2 YYEEEE. The CDR3 contains 16 residues. Written as DNA, the CDR3 is TGTGCCAGCAGCTCCAGGGTGGCTGCCTCCTACAATGAGCAGTTCTTC. This codes for CASSSRVAASYNEQFF.

The J gene is TRBJ2-1, the V gene TRBV28; 7 positions match TRBD1. The CDR3 loop spans 15 amino acids. J was trimmed by 5 bases and V by 6 bases; bases with no gene match: 10. CDR1 is MDHEN, CDR2 SYDVKM, per germline. CDR3: CASRPTQGFNNEQFF. In DNA, the CDR3 is TGTGCCAGCAGACCGACACAGGGGTTCAACAATGAGCAGTTCTTC. Complete variable domain (other parts from reference TRBV28 and TRBJ2-1): DVKVTQSSRYLVKRTGEKVFLECVQDMDHENMFWYRQDPGLGLRLIYFSYDVKMKEKGDIPEGYSVSREKKERFSLILESASTNQTSMYLCASRPTQGFNNEQFFGPGTRLTVL.

V and J are TRBV27 and TRBJ2-7; D perhaps matches TRBD1 (5 bases). Germline CDR1 reads MNHEY; CDR2 reads SMNVEV (reference sequence). Trimming pared 0 bases from V and 2 bases from J, leaving 14 bases between. The CDR3 totals 16 residues. The CDR3 bases are TGTGCCAGCAGTTTATCTCCACAGGTCCATCCCTACGAGCAGTACTTC. Translation gives CASSLSPQVHPYEQYF.

This clone was recorded once. J is TRBJ2-3 and V is TRBV7-6, with D possibly matching TRBD1 (5 bases). Germline V gives CDR1 SGHVS, CDR2 FNYEAQ. The ends were cut back, 1 base at V and 4 bases at J, with 12 bases in the middle. The length of the CDR3 is 15 residues. The CDR3: CASSLVGRAADTQYF. The CDR3 region has the DNA TGTGCCAGCAGCTTAGTCGGCAGGGCCGCAGATACGCAGTATTTT.

This chain joins TRBV2 and TRBJ2-3; 10 positions match TRBD2. V gave up 8 bases and J gave up 2 bases; unmatched junction bases: 7. Germline CDR1 SNHLY, CDR2 FYNNEI. The CDR3 totals 15 residues. CDR3 region: CASLGAGGFTDTQYF. CDR3 coding DNA: TGTGCCAGCCTCGGAGCGGGGGGGTTCACAGATACGCAGTATTTT. Drawing the rest from reference TRBV2 and TRBJ2-3, the complete variable domain is EPEVTQTPSHQVTQMGQEVILRCVPISNHLYFYWYRQILGQKVEFLVSFYNNEISEKSEIFDDQFSVERPDGSNFTLKIRSTKLEDSAMYFCASLGAGGFTDTQYFGPGTRLTVL.

This clone was seen a single time. The chain has TRBV19 and TRBJ1-4; tentatively, D is TRBD1 (5 bases). V was clipped by 6 bases and J by 8 bases, with 10 bases between them. The CDR3 has 12 amino acids. Germline lookup yields CDR1 LNHDA and CDR2 SQIVND (reference sequence). The CDR3 nucleotides read TGTGCCAGTAGCACATACAGGGAAAAACTGTTTTTT. Encoded protein: CASSTYREKLFF.

J is TRBJ2-1 and V is TRBV5-6; D perhaps matches TRBD1 (6 bases). Germline V CDR1 and CDR2: SGHDT, YYEEEE. V lost 1 base, J lost 4 bases, and 9 bases lay in between. The length of the CDR3 is 14 residues. The CDR3 spells CASSLRQGYNEQFF. In DNA, the CDR3 is TGTGCCAGCAGCTTGAGGCAGGGGTACAATGAGCAGTTCTTC.

The J gene is TRBJ2-2, the V gene TRBV9; 10 nucleotides align to TRBD2. Germline trimming cut 0 bases from V and 1 base from J; bases unmatched to any gene: 0. Per the germline V gene, CDR1 is SGDLS and CDR2 is YYNGEE. This CDR3 contains 16 residues. CDR3 protein: CASSVVAGGNTGELFF. The CDR3 nucleotides are TGTGCCAGCAGCGTAGTAGCGGGGGGGAACACCGGGGAGCTGTTTTTT.

CDR3 amino acids: CASAQTNNEKLFF. The CDR3 DNA reads as TGTGCCAGCGCACAGACGAATAATGAAAAACTGTTTTTT. The chain has TRBV7-9 and TRBJ1-4; D not resolved. This CDR3 region has 13 residues. Germline-derived CDR1 and CDR2 are SEHNR and FQNEAQ (reference sequence). V lost 8 bases and J lost 4, with 11 bases in between.

The chain combines TRBV19 with TRBJ1-6, with D possibly being TRBD1 (6 bases). CDR1 is LNHDA, CDR2 SQIVND, per germline (reference sequence). Trimming pared 9 bases from V and 9 bases from J, leaving 18 bases between. This CDR3 is built from 14 residues. Here the CDR3 reads CASNPGQTLSPLHF. The CDR3 DNA follows: TGTGCCAGCAATCCGGGACAAACACTTTCACCCCTCCACTTT.

This chain uses TRBV5-1 with TRBJ1-6; perhaps TRBD1 as D (6 bases). There are 15 residues in the CDR3. The germline CDR1 and CDR2 sequences are SGHRS and YFSETQ. Trimming left V 2 bases short and J 10 bases short, with 16 bases between. The CDR3 loop is CASSLDRGAQSPLHF. DNA for the CDR3: TGCGCCAGCAGCTTAGATCGGGGGGCGCAATCACCCCTCCACTTT.

This clone has at least ten counts. The chain couples TRBV6-4 to TRBJ2-3; 10 nucleotides match TRBD1. There are 15 residues in the CDR3. From germline, CDR1 is MRHNA and CDR2 SNTAGT. The V and J ends lost 2 bases and 1 base, in that order; junction bases with no gene match: 0. The CDR3 DNA sequence: TGTGCCAGCAGTGACGGGACAGGGGGCACAGATACGCAGTATTTT. This gives the protein CASSDGTGGTDTQYF.

The chain recombines TRBV19 with TRBJ2-2; D perhaps matches TRBD1 (6 bases). V lost 3 bases to trimming and J lost 5 bases, with 16 bases between them. This CDR3 has 16 amino acids. Germline lookup yields CDR1 LNHDA and CDR2 SQIVND (reference sequence). DNA for the CDR3: TGTGCCAGTAGTATGGGGGCGACTCCAACGACCGGGGAGCTGTTTTTT. This gives the protein CASSMGATPTTGELFF.